This TCR beta chain was obtained from a study of OX40 agonist ivuxolimab in advanced cancers. This CDR3 spans 13 amino acids. V dropped 6 bases and J dropped 5; count of bases not matched to a gene: 6. Germline assignment: CDR1 SNHLY and CDR2 FYNNEI. Repertoires were generated with immunoSEQ multiplex PCR, while TCRdb's copy carries only in-frame clones and drops some. Of some 50,000 clones listed, over 75% are singletons. This chain connects TRBV2 to TRBJ2-7; 8 bases are shared with TRBD1. The source was CD4+ or CD8+ T cells sorted from blood, collected in a trial of the OX40 agonist ivuxolimab. The sequence derives from an adult with an advanced solid tumor such as melanoma, head and neck, liver or kidney cancer. The CDR3 DNA sequence: TGTGCCAGCAGGCAGGACAGGGATAACGAGCAGTACTTC. Residues: CASRQDRDNEQYF.